This is a list of T cell receptor beta chains from one sample in a study of T cell repertoires in cytomegalovirus infection. TCRdb re-analysed the reads in MiXCR, keeping a single row per CDR3 protein. The profile covers approximately 1,000,000 distinct CDR3 sequences, with 30% to 40% appearing a single time and over 13% taken by the ten largest. These receptors have no known antigen. The sequences come from cultured CD8+ T cells from PBMCs, collected from culture after CMV antigen stimulation. Source of these receptors: a human donor in good health (CMV status not recorded). Some clones in this sample may be carry-over from other donors' samples. The CDR3 runs from the conserved cysteine through the conserved F or W. The D gene is left open where the match is weak. Only part of the rows carry a size: once, few, many, or a class if the clone is expanded.

d_call: .
j_call: TRBJ1-2
clone_size: .
v_call: TRBV9
cdr3_aa: CASKTRGDGYTF
cdr3_nt: TGTGCCAGCAAAACTAGGGGGGATGGCTACACCTTC

d_call: TRBD1
j_call: TRBJ1-2
clone_size: .
v_call: TRBV18
cdr3_aa: CASSPLSPRGQNYGYTF
cdr3_nt: TGTGCCAGCTCACCACTTAGCCCGAGGGGGCAAAACTATGGCTACACCTTC

d_call: .
j_call: TRBJ1-1
clone_size: few
v_call: TRBV12-3/TRBV12-4
cdr3_aa: CASTPDGGGAFF
cdr3_nt: TGTGCCAGCACCCCGGACGGTGGTGGAGCTTTCTTT

d_call: .
j_call: TRBJ1-2
clone_size: few
v_call: TRBV12-3/TRBV12-4
cdr3_aa: CASSKTSNYGYTF
cdr3_nt: TGTGCCAGCAGCAAGACATCAAACTATGGCTACACCTTC

d_call: .
j_call: TRBJ2-5
clone_size: few
v_call: TRBV28
cdr3_aa: CASSLYVGTETLQETQYF
cdr3_nt: TGTGCCAGCAGTTTATACGTGGGGACGGAAACTCTCCAAGAGACCCAGTACTTC

d_call: .
j_call: TRBJ2-2
clone_size: few
v_call: TRBV20-1
cdr3_aa: CSARVWGLTGELFF
cdr3_nt: TGCAGTGCTAGAGTCTGGGGTCTAACCGGGGAGCTGTTTTTT

d_call: .
j_call: TRBJ1-6
clone_size: .
v_call: TRBV5-6
cdr3_aa: CASSSANSPLHF
cdr3_nt: TGTGCCAGCAGCTCAGCAAATTCACCCCTCCACTTT

d_call: .
j_call: TRBJ2-3
clone_size: .
v_call: TRBV11-3
cdr3_aa: CASSAQGAPTDTQYF
cdr3_nt: TGTGCCAGCAGCGCGCAGGGAGCTCCCACAGATACGCAGTATTTT

d_call: TRBD2
j_call: TRBJ2-5
clone_size: once
v_call: TRBV13
cdr3_aa: CASSLILLAGGPETQYF
cdr3_nt: TGTGCCAGCAGCTTGATTCTACTAGCGGGGGGCCCGGAGACCCAGTACTTC

d_call: TRBD1
j_call: TRBJ1-2
clone_size: .
v_call: TRBV5-6
cdr3_aa: CASSLEGQTYGYTF
cdr3_nt: TGTGCCAGCAGCTTGGAGGGACAGACCTATGGCTACACCTTC

d_call: .
j_call: TRBJ2-1
clone_size: .
v_call: TRBV7-3
cdr3_aa: CASSLIRGNYNEQFF
cdr3_nt: TGTGCCAGCAGCTTAATCAGGGGAAACTACAATGAGCAGTTCTTC

d_call: TRBD1
j_call: TRBJ1-5
clone_size: .
v_call: TRBV12-3/TRBV12-4
cdr3_aa: CASSGDRAMGQPQHF
cdr3_nt: TGTGCCAGCAGTGGGGACAGGGCTATGGGTCAGCCCCAGCATTTT

d_call: .
j_call: TRBJ1-1
clone_size: .
v_call: TRBV5-1
cdr3_aa: CASSLVGRSDSEAFF
cdr3_nt: TGCGCCAGCAGCTTGGTCGGACGCAGCGACAGCGAAGCTTTCTTT

d_call: .
j_call: TRBJ2-3
clone_size: .
v_call: TRBV12-3/TRBV12-4
cdr3_aa: CASSFWGERERADTQYF
cdr3_nt: TGTGCCAGCAGTTTTTGGGGGGAGAGGGAGAGGGCAGATACGCAGTATTTT

d_call: TRBD1
j_call: TRBJ2-6
clone_size: few
v_call: TRBV10-3
cdr3_aa: CAIRQGARGFSGANVLTF
cdr3_nt: TGTGCCATCAGGCAGGGGGCGCGGGGTTTCTCTGGGGCCAACGTCCTGACTTTC

d_call: .
j_call: TRBJ2-3
clone_size: .
v_call: TRBV10-1
cdr3_aa: CASSESGDSRRADTQYF
cdr3_nt: TGCGCCAGCAGTGAGTCGGGCGACTCTCGGCGGGCAGATACGCAGTATTTT

d_call: TRBD1
j_call: TRBJ1-2
clone_size: few
v_call: TRBV7-9
cdr3_aa: CASSGDSARYTF
cdr3_nt: TGTGCCAGCAGCGGGGACAGCGCTCGCTACACCTTC

d_call: .
j_call: TRBJ1-5
clone_size: few
v_call: TRBV7-9
cdr3_aa: CASSPPGAHRQPQHF
cdr3_nt: TGTGCCAGCAGTCCGCCGGGGGCGCATCGTCAGCCCCAGCATTTT

d_call: .
j_call: TRBJ2-3
clone_size: .
v_call: TRBV7-9
cdr3_aa: CASSSATYTDTQYF
cdr3_nt: TGTGCCAGCAGCTCGGCGACTTACACAGATACGCAGTATTTT

d_call: .
j_call: TRBJ1-1
clone_size: few
v_call: TRBV12-3/TRBV12-4
cdr3_aa: CASSGLTEAFF
cdr3_nt: TGTGCCAGCAGTGGCCTCACTGAAGCTTTCTTT

d_call: TRBD1
j_call: TRBJ2-5
clone_size: few
v_call: TRBV7-9
cdr3_aa: CASSWTGPQETQYF
cdr3_nt: TGTGCCAGCAGCTGGACAGGGCCCCAAGAGACCCAGTACTTC

d_call: TRBD1
j_call: TRBJ2-1
clone_size: few
v_call: TRBV13
cdr3_aa: CASSFRDRQDNEQFF
cdr3_nt: TGTGCCAGCAGCTTCCGGGACAGACAAGACAATGAGCAGTTCTTC

d_call: .
j_call: TRBJ1-6
clone_size: .
v_call: TRBV7-9
cdr3_aa: CASSPTVSNSPLHF
cdr3_nt: TGTGCCAGCAGCCCTACAGTATCGAATTCACCCCTCCACTTT

d_call: .
j_call: TRBJ1-1
clone_size: .
v_call: TRBV12-3/TRBV12-4
cdr3_aa: CASSLVRIAEAFF
cdr3_nt: TGTGCCAGCAGTTTAGTCAGGATTGCTGAAGCTTTCTTT

d_call: .
j_call: TRBJ2-5
clone_size: .
v_call: TRBV9
cdr3_aa: CASTQSGSPQETQYF
cdr3_nt: TGTGCCAGCACCCAGAGCGGTAGTCCCCAAGAGACCCAGTACTTC

d_call: TRBD2
j_call: TRBJ2-7
clone_size: .
v_call: TRBV6-5
cdr3_aa: CASSYSRTRGYEQYF
cdr3_nt: TGTGCCAGCAGTTACTCCCGGACTAGGGGTTACGAGCAGTACTTC

d_call: .
j_call: TRBJ2-4
clone_size: .
v_call: TRBV19
cdr3_aa: CASSIDGPRRTKNIQYF
cdr3_nt: TGTGCCAGTAGTATAGATGGGCCCCGAAGGACCAAAAACATTCAGTACTTC

d_call: .
j_call: TRBJ2-1
clone_size: .
v_call: TRBV6-5
cdr3_aa: CASRLRSLNEQFF
cdr3_nt: TGTGCCAGCCGATTACGGAGTCTTAATGAGCAGTTCTTC

d_call: .
j_call: TRBJ2-7
clone_size: .
v_call: TRBV7-6
cdr3_aa: CASSLGELGEQYF
cdr3_nt: TGTGCCAGCAGCTTAGGAGAGTTGGGCGAGCAGTACTTC

d_call: .
j_call: TRBJ1-2
clone_size: few
v_call: TRBV12-3/TRBV12-4
cdr3_aa: CASSLGVLDGYTF
cdr3_nt: TGTGCCAGCAGTTTAGGGGTCTTAGATGGCTACACCTTC

d_call: .
j_call: TRBJ2-1
clone_size: .
v_call: TRBV19
cdr3_aa: CASSIAYRANNEQFF
cdr3_nt: TGTGCCAGTAGTATAGCCTACAGGGCAAACAATGAGCAGTTCTTC

d_call: .
j_call: TRBJ1-5
clone_size: .
v_call: TRBV19
cdr3_aa: CASTTRRVYSNQPQHF
cdr3_nt: TGTGCCAGTACCACCCGGAGAGTTTATAGCAATCAGCCCCAGCATTTT

d_call: .
j_call: TRBJ1-5
clone_size: few
v_call: TRBV6-1
cdr3_aa: CASSDDQPQHF
cdr3_nt: TGTGCCAGCAGTGATGATCAGCCCCAGCATTTT

d_call: .
j_call: TRBJ2-1
clone_size: .
v_call: TRBV27
cdr3_aa: CASSLGHTGEQFF
cdr3_nt: TGTGCCAGCAGTTTGGGGCACACGGGTGAGCAGTTCTTC

d_call: .
j_call: TRBJ1-2
clone_size: .
v_call: TRBV7-6
cdr3_aa: CVSSLGQLLYGYTF
cdr3_nt: TGTGTCAGCAGCTTAGGGCAGCTTCTATATGGCTACACCTTC

d_call: .
j_call: TRBJ2-1
clone_size: few
v_call: TRBV5-6
cdr3_aa: CASSFWAPHDKYNEQFF
cdr3_nt: TGTGCCAGCAGCTTTTGGGCCCCCCATGACAAATACAATGAGCAGTTCTTC

d_call: .
j_call: TRBJ2-7
clone_size: few
v_call: TRBV4-1
cdr3_aa: CASSQDPGEQYF
cdr3_nt: TGCGCCAGCAGCCAAGATCCGGGGGAGCAGTACTTC

d_call: .
j_call: TRBJ1-2
clone_size: .
v_call: TRBV12-3/TRBV12-4
cdr3_aa: CASGLTDTGYGYTF
cdr3_nt: TGTGCCAGCGGATTAACCGATACGGGGTATGGCTACACCTTC

d_call: TRBD1
j_call: TRBJ2-5
clone_size: few
v_call: TRBV12-3/TRBV12-4
cdr3_aa: CASSPGGTGTQYF
cdr3_nt: TGTGCCAGCAGCCCAGGGGGAACGGGGACCCAGTACTTC

d_call: .
j_call: TRBJ1-5
clone_size: .
v_call: TRBV10-3
cdr3_aa: CAISEVISQPQHF
cdr3_nt: TGTGCCATCAGTGAAGTCATAAGCCAGCCCCAGCATTTT

d_call: .
j_call: TRBJ2-1
clone_size: .
v_call: TRBV27
cdr3_aa: CASRKQGNYNEQFF
cdr3_nt: TGTGCCAGCAGGAAACAGGGAAACTACAATGAGCAGTTCTTC

d_call: TRBD2
j_call: TRBJ2-2
clone_size: .
v_call: TRBV4-1
cdr3_aa: CASSSGLAGANTGELFF
cdr3_nt: TGCGCCAGCAGCTCGGGACTAGCGGGGGCGAACACCGGGGAGCTGTTTTTT

d_call: TRBD2
j_call: TRBJ2-5
clone_size: .
v_call: TRBV6-5
cdr3_aa: CASRGRGGFETQYF
cdr3_nt: TGTGCCAGCAGAGGTCGGGGGGGCTTCGAGACCCAGTACTTC

d_call: .
j_call: TRBJ1-1
clone_size: few
v_call: TRBV7-9
cdr3_aa: CASSSLRGEAFF
cdr3_nt: TGTGCCAGCAGCTCTCTCCGGGGTGAAGCTTTCTTT

d_call: .
j_call: TRBJ2-1
clone_size: many
v_call: TRBV7-9
cdr3_aa: CASSLVGGGAYNEQFF
cdr3_nt: TGTGCCAGCAGCTTAGTGGGCGGAGGGGCATACAATGAGCAGTTCTTC

d_call: .
j_call: TRBJ2-3
clone_size: .
v_call: TRBV10-3
cdr3_aa: CAASDSFTDTQYF
cdr3_nt: TGTGCCGCCTCGGACAGCTTCACAGATACGCAGTATTTT

d_call: .
j_call: TRBJ2-7
clone_size: few
v_call: TRBV19
cdr3_aa: CASSIVPEESSSYEQYF
cdr3_nt: TGTGCCAGTAGTATAGTCCCGGAGGAATCAAGCTCCTACGAGCAGTACTTC

d_call: .
j_call: TRBJ1-5
clone_size: once
v_call: TRBV6-2/TRBV6-3
cdr3_aa: CASSPLMRDTNQPQHF
cdr3_nt: TGTGCCAGCAGCCCGTTAATGAGGGACACCAATCAGCCCCAGCATTTT

d_call: TRBD1
j_call: TRBJ1-1
clone_size: few
v_call: TRBV7-9
cdr3_aa: CASSLYGTGGTEAFF
cdr3_nt: TGTGCCAGCAGCTTATATGGGACAGGGGGAACTGAAGCTTTCTTT

d_call: .
j_call: TRBJ1-5
clone_size: .
v_call: TRBV19
cdr3_aa: CASMIGGQPQHF
cdr3_nt: TGTGCCAGTATGATCGGGGGCCAGCCCCAGCATTTT

d_call: TRBD1
j_call: TRBJ2-1
clone_size: .
v_call: TRBV10-3
cdr3_aa: CAITPDRGEIDEQFF
cdr3_nt: TGTGCCATCACTCCGGACAGGGGCGAGATCGATGAGCAGTTCTTC

d_call: .
j_call: TRBJ1-5
clone_size: .
v_call: TRBV4-1
cdr3_aa: CASSHGWAQPQHF
cdr3_nt: TGCGCCAGCAGCCATGGCTGGGCGCAGCCCCAGCATTTT

d_call: TRBD1
j_call: TRBJ2-5
clone_size: .
v_call: TRBV7-6
cdr3_aa: CVSSLTGAEVETQYF
cdr3_nt: TGTGTCAGCAGCTTGACAGGGGCCGAGGTGGAGACCCAGTACTTC

d_call: .
j_call: TRBJ1-1
clone_size: .
v_call: TRBV6-5
cdr3_aa: CASRTGRGNTEAFF
cdr3_nt: TGTGCCAGCCGAACAGGGAGGGGGAACACTGAAGCTTTCTTT

d_call: .
j_call: TRBJ2-7
clone_size: many
v_call: TRBV7-9
cdr3_aa: CASSTREKVPHEQYF
cdr3_nt: TGTGCCAGCAGCACTCGGGAAAAAGTCCCCCACGAGCAGTACTTC

d_call: TRBD1
j_call: TRBJ2-5
clone_size: few
v_call: TRBV6-5
cdr3_aa: CASSYWGTDRQETQYF
cdr3_nt: TGTGCCAGCAGTTACTGGGGGACAGACCGACAAGAGACCCAGTACTTC

d_call: .
j_call: TRBJ2-7
clone_size: few
v_call: TRBV15
cdr3_aa: CATSRGIGDYEQYF
cdr3_nt: TGTGCCACCAGCAGAGGAATCGGGGACTACGAGCAGTACTTC

d_call: .
j_call: TRBJ2-3
clone_size: .
v_call: TRBV10-2
cdr3_aa: CASSPGSRPDTQYF
cdr3_nt: TGCGCCAGCAGCCCGGGGTCTCGGCCAGATACGCAGTATTTT

d_call: TRBD1
j_call: TRBJ1-4
clone_size: .
v_call: TRBV7-4
cdr3_aa: CASSWTGDGKLFF
cdr3_nt: TGTGCCAGCAGCTGGACAGGGGATGGAAAACTGTTTTTT

d_call: .
j_call: TRBJ2-1
clone_size: few
v_call: TRBV5-8
cdr3_aa: CASSFPSQGLGRDEQFF
cdr3_nt: TGTGCCAGCAGCTTCCCCTCGCAGGGGTTGGGGCGCGATGAGCAGTTCTTC